The 31 T cell receptor beta chains reported below all come from one sample, sequenced in a study of blood T cell repertoires in COVID-19. Clones were sequenced by immunoSEQ multiplex PCR, and TCRdb holds only the in-frame ones, with some missing. Among 85,000 to 95,000 clones listed, about 82% were seen once. The sample consisted of peripheral blood. These receptors were collected from a human donor in a cohort sampled during active COVID-19.

The V gene is TRBV6-2 or TRBV6-3, the J gene TRBJ2-2, with D unresolved. The CDR3 totals 15 residues. The V end lost 2 bases, the J end lost 0 bases, and 7 bases lay between the germline ends. Germline assignment: CDR1 MNHEY and CDR2 SVGEGT. The DNA of the CDR3 is TGTGCCAGCAGTTACGAGAGGCCGAACACCGGGGAGCTGTTTTTT. This encodes CASSYERPNTGELFF.

This clone was seen more than once but under ten times. V usage is TRBV28 and J usage is TRBJ2-7, with D hard to call. CDR1 is MDHEN, CDR2 SYDVKM, per germline. This CDR3 spans 13 amino acids. V lost 6 bases and J 0 bases, leaving 9 bases between the germline ends. The CDR3 nucleotides read TGTGCCAGCAGAACACCAAACTCCTACGAGCAGTACTTC. Translated: CASRTPNSYEQYF. The full variable domain, completed using reference TRBV28 and TRBJ2-7, is DVKVTQSSRYLVKRTGEKVFLECVQDMDHENMFWYRQDPGLGLRLIYFSYDVKMKEKGDIPEGYSVSREKKERFSLILESASTNQTSMYLCASRTPNSYEQYFGPGTRLTVT.

The chain uses TRBV6-2 or TRBV6-3 and TRBJ2-3; TRBD1 is a possible D gene (6 bases). This CDR3 contains 12 residues. The germline V and J ends were trimmed by 5 bases and 9 bases, with 12 bases remaining between them. The V gene's germline CDR1 is MNHEY and CDR2 SVGEGT. DNA for the CDR3: TGTGCCAGCAGTATGACAGGCGGGACGCAGTATTTT. As protein: CASSMTGGTQYF.

J is TRBJ2-7 and V is TRBV7-3; TRBD2 agrees at 8 bases. CDR1 is SGHTA, CDR2 FQGTGA, per germline. The V and J ends lost 5 bases and 3 bases, in that order; junction bases with no gene match: 12. The CDR3 totals 16 residues. In DNA, the CDR3 is TGTGCCAGCAGCCCCAGCGCGGTAGCGGGACTCTACGAGCAGTACTTC. It specifies CASSPSAVAGLYEQYF.

The chain joins TRBV7-2 to TRBJ2-1; 13 bases are shared with TRBD2. In germline, CDR1 is SGHTA, CDR2 FQGNSA. V lost 5 bases, J lost 7 bases, and 5 bases stayed unmatched. The CDR3 totals 15 residues. CDR3 nucleotides: TGTGCCAGCAGCCCTGGGACTAGCGGGATGAATGAGCAGTTCTTC. It translates to CASSPGTSGMNEQFF.

The chain combines TRBV7-9 with TRBJ2-5; 9 nucleotides line up with TRBD1. The CDR3 sequence is 15 residues long. Germline CDR1 reads SEHNR; CDR2 reads FQNEAQ (reference sequence). V trimming: 5 bases; J trimming: 3 bases; junction bases outside the gene matches: 7. CDR3: CASSPPRTGEETQYF. CDR3 sequence (DNA): TGTGCCAGCAGCCCACCCCGGACAGGGGAAGAGACCCAGTACTTC.

The table lists this clone with a count of one. The chain is built from TRBV6-2 or TRBV6-3 and TRBJ1-1; no definite D call. Trimming cost V 4 bases and J 2 bases, with 8 bases left between them. CDR1 is MNHEY, CDR2 SVGEGT, per germline. The CDR3 runs to 13 residues. The chain's CDR3 is CASSLSRNTEAFF. CDR3 nucleotides: TGTGCCAGCAGTTTGTCCAGAAACACTGAAGCTTTCTTT.

The chain has TRBV11-1 and TRBJ2-6; D is undetermined. The CDR3 covers 15 residues. V lost 5 bases, J lost 1 base, and 9 bases lay in between. Germline V gives CDR1 SGHAT, CDR2 FQDESV (reference sequence). CDR3 residues: CASSPRYSGANVLTF. The CDR3 nucleotides are TGTGCCAGCAGCCCGAGGTATTCTGGGGCCAACGTCCTGACTTTC. Variable domain in full (rest from reference TRBV11-1 and TRBJ2-6): EAEVAQSPRYKITEKSQAVAFWCDPISGHATLYWYRQILGQGPELLVQFQDESVVDDSQLPKDRFSAERLKGVDSTLKIQPAELGDSAMYLCASSPRYSGANVLTFGAGSRLTVL.

V usage is TRBV6-5 and J usage is TRBJ2-4; D might be TRBD1 (6 bases). Trimming left V 2 bases short and J 4 bases short, with 12 bases between. This CDR3 region has 15 residues. Germline CDR1 is MNHEY and CDR2 is SVGAGI. Here the CDR3 reads CASSYVQGSKNIQYF. The CDR3 DNA reads TGTGCCAGCAGTTACGTACAGGGAAGTAAAAACATTCAGTACTTC.

The gene calls are TRBV15 and TRBJ2-7; 10 nucleotides line up with TRBD1. V gave up 5 bases and J gave up 4 bases; unmatched junction bases: 5. From germline, CDR1 is LNHNV and CDR2 YYDKDF (reference sequence). The CDR3 length is 14 residues. CDR3 sequence: CATSLGTGAYEQYF. The CDR3, as DNA: TGTGCCACCAGCCTTGGGACAGGGGCTTACGAGCAGTACTTC. Combining the CDR3 with reference TRBV15 and TRBJ2-7 gives the whole variable domain DAMVIQNPRYQVTQFGKPVTLSCSQTLNHNVMYWYQQKSSQAPKLLFHYYDKDFNNEADTPDNFQSRRPNTSFCFLDIRSPGLGDTAMYLCATSLGTGAYEQYFGPGTRLTVT.

The V and J genes are TRBV5-4 and TRBJ2-1; D is possibly TRBD2 (6 bases). Germline V lookup: CDR1 SGHNT, CDR2 YYREEE (reference sequence). The CDR3 runs to 16 residues. The CDR3 DNA reads TGTGCGTGGGATCTAAACGGTCTAGCGTACATAAATGAGCAGTTCTTC. Protein: CAWDLNGLAYINEQFF.

The chain links TRBV6-4 to TRBJ2-7; 11 bases agree with TRBD2. The CDR3 sequence is 18 residues long. V was pared by 7 bases and J by 3 bases, with 17 bases of the junction left unmatched. Germline V lookup: CDR1 MRHNA, CDR2 SNTAGT. Here the CDR3 reads CASTPGRGGTSGVYEQYF. In DNA, the CDR3 is TGTGCCAGCACCCCGGGCAGGGGAGGGACTAGCGGCGTCTACGAGCAGTACTTC.

CDR3 sequence reads: CSGGQGFDYTF. The CDR3 bases are TGCAGCGGAGGACAGGGGTTTGACTACACCTTC. The chain has TRBV29-1 and TRBJ1-2; 9 bases are a match to TRBD1. The CDR3 runs 11 residues. The J segment lost 10 bases and the V segment lost 7 bases, leaving 7 bases of the junction unmatched. Germline-derived CDR1 and CDR2 are SQVTM and ANQGSEA.

The chain is built from TRBV6-6 and TRBJ2-2, with D maybe TRBD2 (5 bases). The V end was cut by 5 bases, the J end by 3 bases, with 13 bases between. This CDR3 contains 15 residues. Germline-derived CDR1 and CDR2 are MNHNY and SVGAGI (reference sequence). The CDR3 reads CASSNKLGYTGELFF. In DNA form, the CDR3 reads TGTGCCAGCAGTAACAAACTAGGGTACACCGGGGAGCTGTTTTTT.

The gene calls are TRBV2 and TRBJ2-3; possible D gene TRBD2, 6 bases. The CDR3 is 15 residues long. V dropped 1 base and J dropped 0 bases, with 8 bases sitting between them. CDR1 SNHLY and CDR2 FYNNEI come from the germline V gene. This CDR3 is CASSEGGTSTDTQYF. The DNA of the CDR3 is TGTGCCAGCAGTGAAGGGGGGACTAGCACAGATACGCAGTATTTT.

The V call is TRBV9, the J call TRBJ2-3; perhaps TRBD2 as D (5 bases). Germline CDR1 reads SGDLS; CDR2 reads YYNGEE. The germline V and J ends were trimmed by 3 bases and 4 bases, with 9 bases remaining between them. The CDR3 sequence is 13 residues long. The DNA of the CDR3 is TGTGCCAGCAGCGAAGCAGCGGCAGATACGCAGTATTTT. This codes for CASSEAAADTQYF.

The chain couples TRBV29-1 to TRBJ2-5; D is unclear. The CDR3 has 11 residues. The germline gives CDR1 SQVTM, CDR2 ANQGSEA. V was clipped by 7 bases and J by 5 bases, with 11 bases between them. The CDR3 loop is CSALYMETQYF. In DNA form, the CDR3 reads TGCAGCGCTCTATATATGGAGACCCAGTACTTC.

The rearrangement joins TRBV6-1 to TRBJ1-1; the D is unclear. Trimming pared 3 bases from V and 3 bases from J, leaving 11 bases between. The CDR3 runs 14 residues. CDR1 is MNHNS, CDR2 SASEGT, per germline. DNA for the CDR3: TGTGCCAGCAGTGATTTTTCGCAGGACACTGAAGCTTTCTTT. It specifies CASSDFSQDTEAFF.

This rearrangement joins TRBV28 to TRBJ2-2; D remains unclear. There are 13 residues in the CDR3. V was cut by 3 bases and J by 3 bases, with 5 bases left in between. Germline CDR1 and CDR2: MDHEN and SYDVKM. CDR3 loop: CASSFLHTGELFF. CDR3 nucleotides: TGTGCCAGCAGTTTTCTTCACACCGGGGAGCTGTTTTTT.

The rearrangement joins TRBV21-1 to TRBJ2-6; the DNA was not compared with TRBD1, the D call given in the table. TRBV21-1 is a recognized pseudogene. This CDR3 comprises 18 residues. The CDR3 DNA sequence: TGTGCCAGCAGCTTAACGGGACATTTAGGATTTGGGGCCAACGTCCTGACTTTC. This translates into CASSLTGHLGFGANVLTF.

The chain couples TRBV4-1 to TRBJ1-1, with D possibly matching TRBD1 (5 bases). Germline CDR1 MGHRA, CDR2 YSYEKL. V lost 1 base and J lost 3, with 9 bases in between. The CDR3 is made up of 14 amino acids. In DNA, the CDR3 is TGCGCCAGCAGCCAAGCTCGCAGGGACACTGAAGCTTTCTTT. Translated: CASSQARRDTEAFF.

The V gene is TRBV6-1, the J gene TRBJ1-2; D call uncertain. Trimming took 0 bases from V and 7 from J, leaving 15 bases between them. Germline CDR1 reads MNHNS; CDR2 reads SASEGT. The CDR3 is 15 amino acids. Here the CDR3 DNA reads TGTGCCAGCAGTGAAGCGTCCGGGAATGGGCTTGGCTACACCTTC. This sequence encodes CASSEASGNGLGYTF.

The chain combines TRBV12-3 or TRBV12-4 with TRBJ2-1; the D is unclear. Trimming left V 6 bases short and J 3 bases short, with 9 bases between. This CDR3 has 13 residues. The CDR3 nucleotides read TGTGCCAGCAGGGCCCGAAGCTACAATGAGCAGTTCTTC. It is translated as CASRARSYNEQFF.

This rearrangement joins TRBV5-5 to TRBJ2-7; 8 bases fit TRBD1. J lost 5 bases, V lost 4 bases, and 5 bases had no gene match. The CDR3 totals 13 residues. The germline CDR1 and CDR2 sequences are SGHKS and YYEKEE (reference sequence). The CDR3 region has the DNA TGTGCCAGCAGCACGGACAGGGCAGACGAGCAGTACTTC. Encoded protein: CASSTDRADEQYF.

Points on this clone: Other DNA variants within this sample encode the same CDR3. The V call is TRBV18, the J call TRBJ1-1, with TRBD1 identical over 8 bases. The germline CDR1 and CDR2 sequences are KGHSH and LQKENI. The CDR3 loop spans 13 amino acids. Germline trimming cut 3 bases from V and 3 bases from J; bases unmatched to any gene: 0. The CDR3 nucleotides read TGTGCCAGCTCACCGGGACAGGACACTGAAGCTTTCTTT. Protein: CASSPGQDTEAFF.

The rearrangement links TRBV27 to TRBJ2-2; 7 nucleotides match TRBD2. CDR3 size: 14 residues. Germline assignment: CDR1 MNHEY and CDR2 SMNVEV (reference sequence). The V gene end was trimmed by 6 bases and the J gene end by 6 bases; junction bases not matched to a gene: 7. In DNA, the CDR3 is TGTGCCAGCAGCAAGCGGGATAGAGCCGGGGAGCTGTTTTTT. This sequence encodes CASSKRDRAGELFF.

The chain has TRBV18 and TRBJ2-7; 10 bases fit TRBD1. The CDR3 totals 15 residues. Germline V gene data show CDR1 as KGHSH and CDR2 as LQKENI. The V gene end was trimmed by 5 bases and the J gene end by 4 bases; junction bases not matched to a gene: 8. CDR3 DNA sequence: TGTGCCAGCTCAAGGCGGGACAGGGGTACATACGAGCAGTACTTC. Its protein product is CASSRRDRGTYEQYF.

The chain is built from TRBV5-5 and TRBJ1-2, with D possibly being TRBD1 (6 bases). Trimming removed 3 bases from V and 2 bases from J, with 14 bases in between. Per germline, CDR1 SGHKS and CDR2 YYEKEE (reference sequence). CDR3 length: 15 residues. The CDR3 spells CASSSSRDNNYGYTF. CDR3 in DNA: TGTGCCAGCAGCTCGTCCCGGGACAACAACTATGGCTACACCTTC. The full variable domain, its missing parts supplied by reference TRBV5-5 and TRBJ1-2, is DAGVTQSPTHLIKTRGQQVTLRCSPISGHKSVSWYQQVLGQGPQFIFQYYEKEERGRGNFPDRFSARQFPNYSSELNVNALLLGDSALYLCASSSSRDNNYGYTFGSGTRLTVV.

This chain joins TRBV15 and TRBJ1-5, with TRBD1 identical over 7 bases. This CDR3 has 17 residues. Germline trimming cut 1 base from V and 9 bases from J; bases unmatched to any gene: 15. Germline-derived CDR1 and CDR2 are LNHNV and YYDKDF (reference sequence). The CDR3 reads CATSRGGLTGEFSPQHF. CDR3 nucleotide sequence: TGTGCCACCAGCAGAGGTGGGCTCACAGGGGAGTTTTCGCCCCAGCATTTT.

The rearrangement uses TRBV4-3 and TRBJ2-2; D is undetermined. Germline-derived CDR1 and CDR2 are LGHNA and YSLEER. The CDR3 contains 16 residues. Trimming pared 0 bases from V and 1 base from J, leaving 9 bases between. The CDR3 region is CASSQDVYGNTGELFF. Written as DNA, the CDR3 is TGCGCCAGCAGCCAAGATGTCTACGGGAACACCGGGGAGCTGTTTTTT.

A word on this clone: The junction does not match germline at one end; this may be a read error. V and J are TRBV5-1 and TRBJ2-2, with 7 bases identical to TRBD1. The CDR3 is made up of 14 amino acids. CDR1 is SGHRS and CDR2 is YFSETQ in the germline V gene. For the CDR3, the DNA is TGCGCCAGCAGGGCACAGGGGAACGCCGGGGAGCTGTTTTTT. This sequence encodes CASRAQGNAGELFF. The full variable domain, completed using reference TRBV5-1 and TRBJ2-2, is KAGVTQTPRYLIKTRGQQVTLSCSPISGHRSVSWYQQTPGQGLQFLFEYFSETQRNKGNFPGRFSGRQFSNSRSEMNVSTLELGDSALYLCASRAQGNAGELFFGEGSRLTVL.